Presented here are 14 T cell receptor beta chains from one specimen sequenced in a study of T cell repertoires in cytomegalovirus infection. Antigens for these TCRs are unknown. In TCRdb, the reads were re-called with MiXCR into one record per CDR3 protein. The top ten clones hold about 74% of a sample with approximately 110,000 distinct CDR3 sequences, about 40% of them seen once. Specimen: CD8+ T cells from cultured PBMCs, collected from culture after CMV antigen stimulation. Receptors were obtained from a human donor in good health (CMV status not recorded). Some clones in this sample may be carry-over from other donors' samples.

This clonotype has at least ten counts. The germline gene is not matched at one end of the junction; a read error may be the cause. This chain connects TRBV7-9 to TRBJ2-7; D unresolved. Germline V lookup: CDR1 SEHNR, CDR2 FQNEAQ (reference sequence). The CDR3 extends over 12 amino acids. The CDR3 bases are TGTGCCAGCAGTTTAGGGTCCTACGAGCAGTACTTC. This translates into CASSLGSYEQYF. The full variable domain, in which reference TRBV7-9 and TRBJ2-7 provide the parts outside the CDR3, is DTGVSQNPRHKITKRGQNVTFRCDPISEHNRLYWYRQTLGQGPEFLTYFQNEAQLEKSRLLSDRFSAERPKGSFSTLEIQRTEQGDSAMYLCASSLGSYEQYFGPGTRLTVT.

The chain carries TRBV7-9 and TRBJ1-2, with 7 bases fitting TRBD1. Germline trimming cut 5 bases from V and 5 bases from J; bases unmatched to any gene: 11. From germline, CDR1 is SEHNR and CDR2 FQNEAQ (reference sequence). The CDR3 covers 15 residues. The CDR3 coding sequence is TGTGCCAGCAGCGACTCGCAGGGGGTGAGGTATGGCTACACCTTC. Protein: CASSDSQGVRYGYTF.

In its sample, this clonotype was seen many times. V and J are TRBV7-3 and TRBJ2-1; D is uncertain. The CDR3 contains 16 residues. Germline-derived CDR1 and CDR2 are SGHTA and FQGTGA. V lost 5 bases to trimming and J lost 0 bases, with 14 bases between them. DNA of the CDR3: TGTGCCAGCAGCGACCCTTTGCGGAGCTCCTACAATGAGCAGTTCTTC. Translation gives CASSDPLRSSYNEQFF. Filled out from reference TRBV7-3 and TRBJ2-1, the complete variable domain reads GAGVSQTPSNKVTEKGKYVELRCDPISGHTALYWYRQSLGQGPEFLIYFQGTGAADDSGLPNDRFFAVRPEGSVSTLKIQRTERGDSAVYLCASSDPLRSSYNEQFFGPGTRLTVL.

The V and J genes are TRBV5-5 and TRBJ2-5; D not certain. Germline V gives CDR1 SGHKS, CDR2 YYEKEE (reference sequence). The CDR3 covers 14 residues. V lost 4 bases to trimming and J lost 0 bases, with 10 bases between them. CDR3 in amino acids: CASSLPWYQETQYF. The CDR3 bases are TGTGCCAGCAGCCTTCCCTGGTACCAAGAGACCCAGTACTTC.

J is TRBJ1-1 and V is TRBV11-2; 8 positions agree with TRBD1. Unmatched junction bases numbered 15, after V lost 4 bases and J lost 8 bases. Germline V gene sequence: CDR1 SGHAT, CDR2 FQNNGV. This CDR3 spans 16 amino acids. CDR3 loop: CASSSIGDRTLPEAFF. As DNA, the CDR3 is TGTGCCAGCAGCTCAATAGGGGACAGGACCTTACCCGAAGCTTTCTTT.

In this sample, this clonotype turned up many times. The rearrangement joins TRBV5-6 to TRBJ1-2; a weak D match, TRBD1 (5 bases). The CDR3 is 14 amino acids. The V end was cut by 1 base, the J end by 3 bases, with 10 bases between. Per the germline V gene, CDR1 is SGHDT and CDR2 is YYEEEE. The CDR3 spells CASSLIRDYYGYTF. The CDR3 DNA is TGTGCCAGCAGCTTGATCAGGGATTACTATGGCTACACCTTC.

This clonotype was detected many times. The CDR3 here is CASSSKTPGQGVSTEAFF. In DNA, the CDR3 is TGTGCCAGCAGCTCAAAGACTCCGGGACAGGGTGTTTCCACTGAAGCTTTCTTT. The chain has TRBV7-3 and TRBJ1-1, with TRBD1 matching over 9 bases. CDR1 is SGHTA, CDR2 FQGTGA, per germline. The CDR3 has 18 amino acids. With V trimmed by 4 bases and J by 4 bases, 16 bases remained unmatched.

This sequence joins TRBV2 and TRBJ2-1, with D perhaps matching TRBD1 (5 bases). V was cut by 8 bases and J by 9 bases, with 14 bases left in between. The CDR3 sequence is 12 residues long. Germline CDR1 is SNHLY and CDR2 is FYNNEI. The CDR3 bases are TGTGCCAGCGGCGCTAGGGGCGGTGAGCAGTTCTTC. Translation gives CASGARGGEQFF.

This chain connects TRBV6-1 to TRBJ2-1, with 12 bases aligning to TRBD1. Germline CDR1 is MNHNS and CDR2 is SASEGT. J was trimmed by 10 bases and V by 2 bases; bases with no gene match: 6. The CDR3 has 15 amino acids. The CDR3: CASSETGTGGDEQFF. DNA for the CDR3: TGTGCCAGCAGTGAAACCGGGACAGGGGGCGACGAGCAGTTCTTC.

The chain joins TRBV6-5 to TRBJ2-7; D is possibly TRBD2 (6 bases). Germline V gene sequence: CDR1 MNHEY, CDR2 SVGAGI. V lost 0 bases, J lost 1 base, and 10 bases lay in between. CDR3 length: 15 residues. The DNA for the CDR3 is TGTGCCAGCAGTTACTCGGCGCGGGGTTCCTACGAGCAGTACTTC. This gives the protein CASSYSARGSYEQYF.

This clonotype was seen only a few times. This sequence joins TRBV11-2 and TRBJ2-1; no definite D call. The CDR3 loop spans 14 amino acids. CDR1 is SGHAT, CDR2 FQNNGV, per germline. V gave up 6 bases and J gave up 4 bases, with 13 bases separating them. CDR3 nucleotides: TGTGCCAGCAGTTTCAGGACCGAGTACAATGAGCAGTTCTTC. It codes for CASSFRTEYNEQFF.

The CDR3 nucleotides read TGTGCCACGTCGCCCGGGACCACCACAGATACGCAGTATTTT. Protein: CATSPGTTTDTQYF. The chain is built from TRBV6-6 and TRBJ2-3; the D gene could be TRBD1 or TRBD2 (5 bases each). This CDR3 has 14 residues. CDR1 and CDR2 from the germline V gene are MNHNY and SVGAGI (reference sequence). The ends were cut back, 10 bases at V and 2 bases at J, with 16 bases in the middle.

V and J are TRBV27 and TRBJ2-1; either TRBD1 or TRBD2 may supply D (6 bases each). Germline CDR1 reads MNHEY; CDR2 reads SMNVEV (reference sequence). The CDR3 totals 16 residues. The V end was cut by 6 bases, the J end by 0 bases, with 15 bases between. CDR3 DNA: TGTGCCAGCAGGAAACTACGGGGGCCCTCCTACAATGAGCAGTTCTTC. It specifies CASRKLRGPSYNEQFF.

There are a few counts of this clonotype. The rearrangement links TRBV7-8 to TRBJ1-5; D perhaps matches TRBD1 (5 bases). This CDR3 contains 15 residues. CDR1 SGHVS and CDR2 FQNEAQ come from the germline V gene. Deletions cut 4 bases from V and 8 bases from J, with 18 bases between. The CDR3 loop is CASSSSPWGGEPQHF. The DNA of the CDR3 is TGTGCCAGCAGCTCGTCGCCCTGGGGGGGAGAGCCCCAGCATTTT. Looking up the rest from reference TRBV7-8 and TRBJ1-5 gives the full variable domain: GAGVSQSPRYKVAKRGQDVALRCDPISGHVSLFWYQQALGQGPEFLTYFQNEAQLDKSGLPSDRFFAERPEGSVSTLKIQRTQQEDSAVYLCASSSSPWGGEPQHFGDGTRLSIL.